The clone carrying this T cell receptor (beta chain) was recorded only once. This record comes from a study of T cell changes during pregnancy in multiple sclerosis. Assay used: immunoSEQ multiplex PCR; TCRdb lists only in-frame clones, some missing. The sample yields some 74,000 clones, roughly 92% seen once. Germline assignment: CDR1 MNHEY and CDR2 SMNVEV (reference sequence). This CDR3 is built from 14 residues. Trimming cost V 3 bases and J 5 bases, with 13 bases left between them. The sequence came from a female donor in good health, enrolled as a control in a pregnancy study. Specimen: peripheral blood, collected after pregnancy. V gene TRBV27 combines with J gene TRBJ2-5; a possible D gene is TRBD1 (6 bases). The CDR3 DNA follows: TGTGCCAGCAGTTTTTGGGGGCGCGGTGAGACCCAGTACTTC. The encoded protein is CASSFWGRGETQYF.